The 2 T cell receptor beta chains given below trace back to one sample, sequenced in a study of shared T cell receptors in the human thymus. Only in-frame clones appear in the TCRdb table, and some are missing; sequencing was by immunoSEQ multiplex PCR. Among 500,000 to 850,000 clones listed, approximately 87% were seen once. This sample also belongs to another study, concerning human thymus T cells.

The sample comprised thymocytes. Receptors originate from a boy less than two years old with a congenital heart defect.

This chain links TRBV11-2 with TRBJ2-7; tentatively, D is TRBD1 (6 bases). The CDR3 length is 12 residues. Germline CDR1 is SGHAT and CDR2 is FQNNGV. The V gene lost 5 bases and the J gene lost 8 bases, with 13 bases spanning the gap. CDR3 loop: CASSPRQDKQYF. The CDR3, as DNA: TGTGCCAGCAGCCCTCGACAGGACAAGCAGTACTTC.

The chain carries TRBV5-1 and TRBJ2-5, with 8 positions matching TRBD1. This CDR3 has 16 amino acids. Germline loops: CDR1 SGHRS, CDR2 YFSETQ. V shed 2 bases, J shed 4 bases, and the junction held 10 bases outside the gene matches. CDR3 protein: CASSFPERDRGETQYF. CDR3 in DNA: TGCGCCAGCAGCTTCCCGGAGAGAGACAGGGGAGAGACCCAGTACTTC. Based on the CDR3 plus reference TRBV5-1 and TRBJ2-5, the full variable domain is KAGVTQTPRYLIKTRGQQVTLSCSPISGHRSVSWYQQTPGQGLQFLFEYFSETQRNKGNFPGRFSGRQFSNSRSEMNVSTLELGDSALYLCASSFPERDRGETQYFGPGTRLLVL.